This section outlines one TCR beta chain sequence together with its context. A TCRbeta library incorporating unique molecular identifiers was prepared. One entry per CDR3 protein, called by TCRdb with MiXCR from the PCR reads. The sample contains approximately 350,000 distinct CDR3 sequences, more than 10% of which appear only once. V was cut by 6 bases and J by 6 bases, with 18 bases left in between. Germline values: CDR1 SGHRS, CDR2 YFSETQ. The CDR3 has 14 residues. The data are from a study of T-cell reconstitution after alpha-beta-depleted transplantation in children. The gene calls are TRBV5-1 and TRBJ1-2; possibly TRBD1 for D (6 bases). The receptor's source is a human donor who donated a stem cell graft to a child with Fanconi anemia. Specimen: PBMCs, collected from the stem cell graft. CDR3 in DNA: TGCGCCAGCAACGACCTACAGGGTTTTGATGGCTACACCTTC. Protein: CASNDLQGFDGYTF.